The 17 T cell receptor beta chains in this list originate from one sample, sequenced in a study of vaccination and CD4 T cells after COVID-19. Their recognized antigens are unknown. Treatment indicated: roughly nine-day PBMC culture with coronavirus spike peptide pools or control peptides (ViraFEST assay). At the Johns Hopkins FTIC core, DNA taken from cultured CD4+ T cells was sequenced by way of the Oncomine TCR Beta short-read assay. TCRdb re-analysed the PCR reads in MiXCR, keeping a single row per CDR3 protein. This sample has about 15,000 distinct CDR3 sequences, with around three quarters found just once. What was sequenced was CD4+ T cells from blood, cultured in vitro. The receptor set was obtained from a human donor who had recovered from COVID-19.

Here the CDR3 reads CASSKNGQGALRDQHF. The CDR3 region has the DNA TGTGCCAGCAGCAAGAACGGACAGGGGGCCTTGCGAGACCAGCATTTT. V is TRBV7-2 and J is TRBJ1-5, with 11 bases aligning to TRBD1. Germline-derived CDR1 and CDR2 are SGHTA and FQGNSA. The trim removed 5 bases at V and 12 bases at J, leaving 15 bases unmatched. The CDR3 is 16 residues long.

The genes are TRBV28 and TRBJ1-2, with 10 nucleotides matching TRBD1. Germline lookup yields CDR1 MDHEN and CDR2 SYDVKM. V lost 5 bases to trimming and J lost 0 bases; unmatched junction nucleotides: 3. The CDR3 spans 15 residues. CDR3 amino acids: CASSPGTGANYGYTF. The CDR3 nucleotides are TGTGCCAGCAGTCCCGGGACAGGGGCTAACTATGGCTACACCTTC.

This rearrangement joins TRBV28 to TRBJ2-4; TRBD1 is a possible D gene (7 bases). V gave up 9 bases and J gave up 1 base, with 16 bases separating them. This CDR3 has 15 residues. CDR1 is MDHEN, CDR2 SYDVKM, per germline. CDR3 in DNA: TGTGCCAGTAGAGACAGGGAGGCGGCCAAAAACATTCAGTACTTC. Translating gives CASRDREAAKNIQYF.

The chain uses TRBV24-1 and TRBJ1-1; possibly TRBD1 for D (6 bases). The CDR3 contains 13 residues. Germline V lookup: CDR1 KGHDR, CDR2 SFDVKD. The V gene lost 9 bases and the J gene lost 1 base, with 11 bases spanning the gap. The CDR3 DNA follows: TGTGCCACCTCAGGGGCGGGGAACACTGAAGCTTTCTTT. Its translation is CATSGAGNTEAFF.

The chain employs TRBV7-9 and TRBJ2-1; D is undetermined. Germline V CDR1 and CDR2: SEHNR, FQNEAQ (reference sequence). The CDR3 has 12 amino acids. V was shortened by 2 bases and J by 8 bases, with 7 bases between the two germline ends. The CDR3 region has the DNA TGTGCCAGCAGCTTATCACCGCATGAGCAGTTCTTC. Amino acids: CASSLSPHEQFF.

V and J are TRBV2 and TRBJ1-5; D gene ambiguous. There are 14 residues in the CDR3. The germline V and J ends were trimmed by 2 bases and 5 bases, with 10 bases remaining between them. In germline, CDR1 is SNHLY, CDR2 FYNNEI. The CDR3 nucleotides are TGTGCCAGCAGTGAACAAGGGCGTCATCAGCCCCAGCATTTT. Its translation: CASSEQGRHQPQHF.

This clonotype appeared once. The V call is TRBV28, the J call TRBJ1-5, with a possible D match to TRBD1 (6 bases). This CDR3 spans 11 amino acids. Germline CDR1 MDHEN, CDR2 SYDVKM. This CDR3 reads CACGGGQPQHF. CDR3 DNA: TGTGCATGTGGGGGCGGACAGCCCCAGCATTTT.

The chain employs TRBV20-1 and TRBJ1-3, with a weak D call TRBD1 (6 bases). The CDR3 covers 16 residues. Looked up from germline, CDR1 is DFQATT and CDR2 is SNEGSKA (reference sequence). V was trimmed by 6 bases and J by 0 bases, leaving 18 bases between them. DNA of the CDR3: TGCAGTGCCACCCGAGGGGGACTGTCCTCTGGAAACACCATATATTTT. Translated: CSATRGGLSSGNTIYF.

The V and J genes are TRBV6-1 and TRBJ1-6, with TRBD1 matching 9 bases. Unmatched junction bases numbered 9, after V lost 7 bases and J lost 5 bases. CDR1 MNHNS and CDR2 SASEGT come from the germline V gene. The CDR3 runs to 16 residues. Written as DNA, the CDR3 is TGTGCCAGCAACCCGTCGGACAGGGGAGATAATTCACCCCTCCACTTT. This codes for CASNPSDRGDNSPLHF.

The CDR3 loop is CATEATFRTDTQYF. The CDR3 nucleotides are TGTGCCACCGAGGCAACCTTTCGCACAGATACGCAGTATTTT. The rearrangement joins TRBV24-1 to TRBJ2-3, with D unclear. CDR3 length equals 14 residues. Germline assignment: CDR1 KGHDR and CDR2 SFDVKD. The V end was cut by 9 bases, the J end by 1 base, with 13 bases between.

The sample holds a few counts of this clonotype. This chain links TRBV6-1 with TRBJ1-2; the D is unclear. CDR1 and CDR2 from the germline V gene are MNHNS and SASEGT. This CDR3 is 16 amino acids long. V lost 6 bases and J 4 bases, leaving 21 bases between the germline ends. CDR3 protein: CASSPEGNSISYGYTF. As DNA, the CDR3 is TGTGCCAGCAGCCCCGAGGGAAACTCTATTAGCTATGGCTACACCTTC.

The chain couples TRBV6-5 to TRBJ1-4; 8 bases fit TRBD1. Losses at the gene ends were 3 bases for V and 6 bases for J; bases not matched to a gene: 6. CDR1 is MNHEY, CDR2 SVGAGI, per germline. The CDR3 has 15 amino acids. In DNA form, the CDR3 reads TGTGCCAGCAGTTATCCGCAGGGGGCTGATGAAAAACTGTTTTTT. Residues: CASSYPQGADEKLFF.

The chain has TRBV11-3 and TRBJ2-3; 8 bases are shared with TRBD1. The CDR3 has 16 residues. V was pared by 3 bases and J by 0 bases, with 5 bases of the junction left unmatched. Germline V lookup: CDR1 SGHNT, CDR2 YENEEA. Here the CDR3 DNA reads TGTGCCAGCAGCTTTAGGAGGACAGGGAGCACAGATACGCAGTATTTT. Protein product: CASSFRRTGSTDTQYF.

The chain uses TRBV15 and TRBJ2-7; D perhaps matches TRBD1 (5 bases). V lost 0 bases, J lost 12 bases, and 12 bases lay in between. Germline V gene sequence: CDR1 LNHNV, CDR2 YYDKDF (reference sequence). The CDR3 is 12 amino acids. CDR3 loop: CATSRDGAGLYF. The CDR3 DNA reads TGTGCCACCAGCAGAGATGGGGCAGGTTTGTACTTC.

In this sample, this clonotype turned up a few times. The rearrangement links TRBV6-2 or TRBV6-3 to TRBJ1-6, with a possible D match to TRBD1 (5 bases). Germline assignment: CDR1 MNHEY and CDR2 SVGEGT. The CDR3 runs 14 residues. Trimming pared 4 bases from V and 7 bases from J, leaving 11 bases between. CDR3 coding DNA: TGTGCCAGCAGTTTCGACAGCCGGAATTCACCCCTCCACTTT. The encoded protein is CASSFDSRNSPLHF.

This rearrangement joins TRBV27 to TRBJ1-1, with D possibly TRBD1 on 5 matching bases. The CDR3 sequence is 15 residues long. Germline CDR1 is MNHEY and CDR2 is SMNVEV (reference sequence). Trimming left V 5 bases short and J 0 bases short, with 13 bases between. CDR3 sequence: CASSLTPGLNTEAFF. The CDR3, as DNA: TGTGCCAGCAGTCTAACCCCAGGGTTGAACACTGAAGCTTTCTTT.

As to this clonotype: It is likely a read error, because the conserved phenylalanine at the end of the CDR3 is missing. In nucleotides, the CDR3 is TGTGCCATCAGGGACAGGGGGCTCGGAGAAGCTTTCCTT. Its protein is CAIRDRGLGEAFL. The gene calls are TRBV10-3 and TRBJ1-1, with 11 bases fitting TRBD1. The junction had 5 bases not matched to a gene; V was cut back by 6 bases and J by 8 bases. The CDR3 length is 13 residues. Germline V CDR1 and CDR2: ENHRY, SYGVKD.